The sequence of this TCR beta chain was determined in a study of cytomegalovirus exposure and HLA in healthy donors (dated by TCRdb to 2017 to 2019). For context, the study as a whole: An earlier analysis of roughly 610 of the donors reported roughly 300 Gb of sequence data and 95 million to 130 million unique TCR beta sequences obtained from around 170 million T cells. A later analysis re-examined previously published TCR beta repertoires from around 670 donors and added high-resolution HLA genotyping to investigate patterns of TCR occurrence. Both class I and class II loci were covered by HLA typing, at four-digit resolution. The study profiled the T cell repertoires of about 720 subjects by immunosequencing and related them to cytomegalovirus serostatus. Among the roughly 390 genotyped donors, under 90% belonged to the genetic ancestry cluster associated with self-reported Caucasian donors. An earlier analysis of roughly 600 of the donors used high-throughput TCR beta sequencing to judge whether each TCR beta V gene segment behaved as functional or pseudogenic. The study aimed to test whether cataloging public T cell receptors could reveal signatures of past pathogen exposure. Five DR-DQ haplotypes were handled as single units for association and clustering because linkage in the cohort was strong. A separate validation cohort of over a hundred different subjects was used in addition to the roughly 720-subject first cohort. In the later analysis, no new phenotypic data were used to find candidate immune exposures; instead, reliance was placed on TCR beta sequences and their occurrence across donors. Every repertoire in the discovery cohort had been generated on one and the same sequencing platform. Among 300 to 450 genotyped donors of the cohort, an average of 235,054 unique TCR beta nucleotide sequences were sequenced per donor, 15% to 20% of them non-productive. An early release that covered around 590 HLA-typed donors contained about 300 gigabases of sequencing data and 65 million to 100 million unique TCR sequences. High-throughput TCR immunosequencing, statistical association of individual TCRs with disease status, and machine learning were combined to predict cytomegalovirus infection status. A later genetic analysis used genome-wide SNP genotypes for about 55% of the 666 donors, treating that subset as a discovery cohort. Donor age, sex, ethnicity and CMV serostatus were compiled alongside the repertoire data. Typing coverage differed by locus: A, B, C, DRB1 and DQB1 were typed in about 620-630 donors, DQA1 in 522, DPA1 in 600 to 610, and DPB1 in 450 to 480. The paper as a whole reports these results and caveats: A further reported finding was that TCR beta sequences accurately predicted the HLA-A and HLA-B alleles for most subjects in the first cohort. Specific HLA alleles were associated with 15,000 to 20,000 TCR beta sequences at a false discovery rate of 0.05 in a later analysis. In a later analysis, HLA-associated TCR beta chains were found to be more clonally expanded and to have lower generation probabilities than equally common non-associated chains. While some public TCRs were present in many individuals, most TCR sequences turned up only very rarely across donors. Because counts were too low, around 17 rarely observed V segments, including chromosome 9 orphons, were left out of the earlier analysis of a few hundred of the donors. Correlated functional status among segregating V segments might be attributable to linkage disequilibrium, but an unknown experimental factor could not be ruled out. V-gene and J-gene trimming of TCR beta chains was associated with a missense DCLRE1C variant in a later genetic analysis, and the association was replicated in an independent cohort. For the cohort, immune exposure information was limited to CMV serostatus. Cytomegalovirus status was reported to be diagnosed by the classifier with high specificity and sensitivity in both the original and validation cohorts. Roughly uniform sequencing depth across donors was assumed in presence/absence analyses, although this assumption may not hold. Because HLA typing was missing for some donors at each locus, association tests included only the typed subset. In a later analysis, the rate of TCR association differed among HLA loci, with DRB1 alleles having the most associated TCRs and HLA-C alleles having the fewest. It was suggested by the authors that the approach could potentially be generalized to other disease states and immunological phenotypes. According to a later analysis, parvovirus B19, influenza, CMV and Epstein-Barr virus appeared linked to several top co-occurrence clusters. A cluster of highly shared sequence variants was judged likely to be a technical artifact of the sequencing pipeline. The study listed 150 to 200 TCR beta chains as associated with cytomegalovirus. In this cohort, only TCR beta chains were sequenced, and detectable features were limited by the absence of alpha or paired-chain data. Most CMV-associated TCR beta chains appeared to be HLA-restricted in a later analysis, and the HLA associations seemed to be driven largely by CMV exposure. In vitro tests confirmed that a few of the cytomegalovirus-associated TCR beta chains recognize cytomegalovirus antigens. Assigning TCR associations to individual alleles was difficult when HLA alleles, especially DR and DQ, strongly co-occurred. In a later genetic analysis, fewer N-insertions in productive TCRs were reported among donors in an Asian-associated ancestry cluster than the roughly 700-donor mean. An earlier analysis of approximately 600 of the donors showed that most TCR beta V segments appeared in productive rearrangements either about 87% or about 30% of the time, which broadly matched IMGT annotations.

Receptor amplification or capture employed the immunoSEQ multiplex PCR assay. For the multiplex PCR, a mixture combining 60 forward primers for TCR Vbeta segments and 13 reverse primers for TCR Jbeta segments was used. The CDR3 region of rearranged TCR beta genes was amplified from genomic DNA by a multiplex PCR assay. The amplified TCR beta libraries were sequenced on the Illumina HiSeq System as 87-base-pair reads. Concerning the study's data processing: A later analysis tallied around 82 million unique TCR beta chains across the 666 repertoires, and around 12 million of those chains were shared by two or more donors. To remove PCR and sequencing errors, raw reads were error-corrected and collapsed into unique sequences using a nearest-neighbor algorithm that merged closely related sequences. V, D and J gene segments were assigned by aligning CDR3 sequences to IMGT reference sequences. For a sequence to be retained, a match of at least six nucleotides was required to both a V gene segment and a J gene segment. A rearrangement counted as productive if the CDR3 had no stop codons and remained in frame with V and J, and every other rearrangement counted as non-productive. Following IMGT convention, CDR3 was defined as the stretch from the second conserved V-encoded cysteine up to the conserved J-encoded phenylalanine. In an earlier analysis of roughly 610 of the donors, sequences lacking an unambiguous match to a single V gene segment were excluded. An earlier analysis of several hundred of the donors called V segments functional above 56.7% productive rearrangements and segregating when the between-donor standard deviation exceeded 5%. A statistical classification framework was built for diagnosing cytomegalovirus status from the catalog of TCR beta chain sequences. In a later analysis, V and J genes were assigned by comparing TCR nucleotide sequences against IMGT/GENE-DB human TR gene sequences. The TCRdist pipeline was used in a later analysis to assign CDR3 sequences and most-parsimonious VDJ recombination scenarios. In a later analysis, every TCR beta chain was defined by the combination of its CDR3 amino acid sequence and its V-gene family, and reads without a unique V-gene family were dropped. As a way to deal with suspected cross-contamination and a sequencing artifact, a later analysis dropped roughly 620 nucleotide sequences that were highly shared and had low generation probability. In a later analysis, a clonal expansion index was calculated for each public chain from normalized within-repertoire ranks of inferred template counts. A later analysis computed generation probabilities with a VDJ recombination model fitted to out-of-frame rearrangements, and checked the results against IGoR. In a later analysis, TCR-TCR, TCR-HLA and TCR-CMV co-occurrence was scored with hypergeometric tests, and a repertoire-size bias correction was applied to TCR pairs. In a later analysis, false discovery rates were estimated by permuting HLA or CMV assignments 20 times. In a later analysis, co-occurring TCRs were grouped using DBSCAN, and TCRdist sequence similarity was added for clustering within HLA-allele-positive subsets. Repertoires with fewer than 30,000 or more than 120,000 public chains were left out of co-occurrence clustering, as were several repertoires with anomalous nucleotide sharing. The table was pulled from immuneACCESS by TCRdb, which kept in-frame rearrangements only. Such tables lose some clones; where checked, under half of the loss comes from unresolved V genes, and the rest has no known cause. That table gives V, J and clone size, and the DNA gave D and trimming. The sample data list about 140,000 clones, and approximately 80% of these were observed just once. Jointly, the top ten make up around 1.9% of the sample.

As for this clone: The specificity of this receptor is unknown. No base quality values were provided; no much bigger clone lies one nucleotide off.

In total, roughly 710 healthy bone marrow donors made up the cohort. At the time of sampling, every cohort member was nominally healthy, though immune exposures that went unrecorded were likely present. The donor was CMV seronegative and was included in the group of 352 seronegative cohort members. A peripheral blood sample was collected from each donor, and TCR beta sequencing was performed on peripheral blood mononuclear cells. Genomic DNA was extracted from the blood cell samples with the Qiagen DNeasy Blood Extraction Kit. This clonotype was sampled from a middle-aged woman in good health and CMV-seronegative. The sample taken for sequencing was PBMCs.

The CDR3 is CASSFELAGGYEQYF. Read as DNA, the sequence is TGTGCCAGCAGCTTCGAACTAGCGGGAGGGTACGAGCAGTACTTC. Recombination linked TRBV6-1 to TRBJ2-7; 13 bases in the junction line up with TRBD2. Compared with germline, V lacks 6 bases and J lacks 4 bases; bases without a gene match: 6. CDR1 and CDR2 were assigned from the germline V gene as MNHNS and SASEGT. Including the terminal cysteine and phenylalanine, the CDR3 comprises 15 residues. Only the CDR3 part of the read is kept: 45 bases, read in frame from the first base.